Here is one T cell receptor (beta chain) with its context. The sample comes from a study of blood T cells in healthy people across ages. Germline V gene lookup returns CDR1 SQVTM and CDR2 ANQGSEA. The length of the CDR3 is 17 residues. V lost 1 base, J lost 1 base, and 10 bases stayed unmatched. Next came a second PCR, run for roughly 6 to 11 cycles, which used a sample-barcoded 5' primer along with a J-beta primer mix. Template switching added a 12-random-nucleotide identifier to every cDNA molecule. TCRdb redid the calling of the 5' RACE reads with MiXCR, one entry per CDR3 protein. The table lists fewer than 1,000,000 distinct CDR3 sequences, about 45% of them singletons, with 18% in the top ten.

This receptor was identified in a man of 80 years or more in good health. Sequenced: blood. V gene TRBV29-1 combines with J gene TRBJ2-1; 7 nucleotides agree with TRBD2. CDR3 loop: CSVEGSETGGSYNEQFF. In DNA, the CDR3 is TGCAGCGTTGAAGGGAGCGAAACGGGAGGATCCTACAATGAGCAGTTCTTC.